The 23 T cell receptor beta chains reported below all come from one sample, sequenced in a study of T cell responses to AZD1222 COVID-19 vaccine. Profiling relied on immunoSEQ multiplex PCR, and the TCRdb table lists in-frame clones only, not all of them. Of fewer than 200,000 clones listed, 90% to 95% were seen once; the top ten hold 3.6%. Sequencing was performed on peripheral blood, taken 28 days after the second dose of the MenACWY control vaccine. The receptors shown here come from an adult who received the MenACWY meningococcal vaccine as a control.

J is TRBJ1-3 and V is TRBV30, with D possibly TRBD1 on 5 matching bases. The CDR3 totals 15 residues. V was shortened by 3 bases and J by 4 bases, with 16 bases between the two germline ends. Per the germline V gene, CDR1 is GTSNPN and CDR2 is SVGIG (reference sequence). CDR3 loop: CAWRPGPGAGNTIYF. The CDR3 bases are TGTGCCTGGAGACCGGGACCTGGGGCGGGAAACACCATATATTTT.

The chain carries TRBV12-3 or TRBV12-4 and TRBJ2-7; D is uncertain. The CDR3 runs to 13 residues. V lost 6 bases, J lost 2 bases, and 11 bases lay in between. The CDR3: CASRQTPAYEQYF. The CDR3 coding sequence is TGTGCCAGCAGACAGACCCCTGCCTACGAGCAGTACTTC.

This clone was seen once. The chain combines TRBV20-1 with TRBJ2-7, with TRBD2 as a possible D gene (5 bases). In germline, CDR1 is DFQATT, CDR2 SNEGSKA (reference sequence). This CDR3 contains 11 residues. Trimming cost V 7 bases and J 6 bases, with 13 bases left between them. The CDR3 nucleotides are TGCAGTGTGTCTAGAGGACTCGAGCAGTACTTC. Protein: CSVSRGLEQYF.

The rearrangement uses TRBV5-1 and TRBJ2-7; 8 bases fit TRBD2. J gave up 4 bases and V 4 bases, and 4 bases lay outside the gene matches. Per the germline V gene, CDR1 is SGHRS and CDR2 is YFSETQ. The CDR3 extends over 13 amino acids. In nucleotides, the CDR3 is TGCGCCAGCAGCCCCCGCGGGAGGTACGAGCAGTACTTC. Encoded protein: CASSPRGRYEQYF.

V and J are TRBV19 and TRBJ2-2; D assignment may be TRBD1 or TRBD2 (6 bases each). Germline V gene sequence: CDR1 LNHDA, CDR2 SQIVND (reference sequence). This CDR3 contains 15 residues. Trimming took off 7 bases at V and 1 base at J, with 13 bases between the two ends. The CDR3 sequence: CASMEGDGNTGELFF. As DNA, the CDR3 is TGTGCCAGTATGGAGGGGGATGGGAACACCGGGGAGCTGTTTTTT.

This CDR3 reads CASSIEAGGSYEQYF. Here the CDR3 DNA reads TGTGCCAGTAGTATAGAAGCGGGAGGCTCCTACGAGCAGTACTTC. The chain recombines TRBV19 with TRBJ2-7; TRBD2 matches 9 bases. The germline CDR1 and CDR2 sequences are LNHDA and SQIVND (reference sequence). CDR3 size: 15 residues. The V and J ends lost 0 bases and 0 bases, in that order; junction bases with no gene match: 0. Combining the CDR3 with reference TRBV19 and TRBJ2-7 gives the whole variable domain DGGITQSPKYLFRKEGQNVTLSCEQNLNHDAMYWYRQDPGQGLRLIYYSQIVNDFQKGDIAEGYSVSREKKESFPLTVTSAQKNPTAFYLCASSIEAGGSYEQYFGPGTRLTVT.

The chain joins TRBV2 to TRBJ1-1; D perhaps matches TRBD1 (5 bases). The germline CDR1 and CDR2 sequences are SNHLY and FYNNEI. V was shortened by 6 bases and J by 3 bases, with 11 bases between the two germline ends. This CDR3 spans 13 amino acids. CDR3 sequence reads: CASSGAGHTEAFF. CDR3 in DNA: TGTGCCAGCAGCGGGGCGGGCCACACTGAAGCTTTCTTT.

The gene calls are TRBV3-1 (or the pseudogene TRBV3-2) and TRBJ2-7; 8 bases are a match to TRBD2. Germline lookup yields CDR1 LGHDT and CDR2 YNNKEL (reference sequence). The V gene end was trimmed by 1 base and the J gene end by 2 bases; junction bases not matched to a gene: 4. This CDR3 is built from 15 residues. The CDR3 DNA reads as TGTGCCAGCAGCCAAGTCGGAGCGGGAGCCTACGAGCAGTACTTC. Its protein is CASSQVGAGAYEQYF.

The chain has TRBV5-4 and TRBJ2-2, with 13 bases lining up with TRBD2. Trimming at V came to 3 bases and at J to 5 bases, leaving 10 bases not matched to a gene. The CDR3 totals 18 residues. Germline V gene sequence: CDR1 SGHNT, CDR2 YYREEE (reference sequence). DNA of the CDR3: TGTGCCAGCAGCTCACTAGCGGGAGGGCCGGTGGGTACCGGGGAGCTGTTTTTT. It encodes CASSSLAGGPVGTGELFF. Together with reference TRBV5-4 and TRBJ2-2, the CDR3 gives the full variable domain: ETGVTQSPTHLIKTRGQQVTLRCSSQSGHNTVSWYQQALGQGPQFIFQYYREEENGRGNFPPRFSGLQFPNYSSELNVNALELDDSALYLCASSSLAGGPVGTGELFFGEGSRLTVL.

This clone turned up a few times. The chain has TRBV5-1 and TRBJ1-1, with unresolved D. Germline CDR1 is SGHRS and CDR2 is YFSETQ. CDR3 length: 12 residues. V was cut by 0 bases and J by 7 bases, with 7 bases left in between. The CDR3 coding sequence is TGCGCCAGCAGCTTGGAGGTCGGTGAAGCTTTCTTT. Translated: CASSLEVGEAFF.

This chain links TRBV7-2 with TRBJ1-4; D is uncertain. V gave up 5 bases and J gave up 5 bases, with 12 bases separating them. This CDR3 has 14 amino acids. The V gene's germline CDR1 is SGHTA and CDR2 FQGNSA. CDR3 region: CASSPGRLNEKLFF. CDR3 sequence (DNA): TGTGCCAGCAGCCCGGGCAGACTAAATGAAAAACTGTTTTTT.

The V and J genes are TRBV7-2 and TRBJ1-2, with D possibly matching TRBD1 (5 bases). The CDR3 sequence is 15 residues long. Germline CDR1 is SGHTA and CDR2 is FQGNSA. Trimming stripped 5 bases from V and 8 bases from J, with 21 bases between. The CDR3 protein is CASSPAGGGSRGYTF. The CDR3 bases are TGTGCCAGCAGCCCTGCGGGCGGGGGGAGTAGAGGCTACACCTTC. The complete variable domain, with remaining parts taken from reference TRBV7-2 and TRBJ1-2, reads GAGVSQSPSNKVTEKGKDVELRCDPISGHTALYWYRQSLGQGLEFLIYFQGNSAPDKSGLPSDRFSAERTGGSVSTLTIQRTQQEDSAVYLCASSPAGGGSRGYTFGSGTRLTVV.

This chain uses TRBV7-9 with TRBJ1-2; D is undetermined. The germline V and J ends were trimmed by 2 bases and 4 bases, with 14 bases remaining between them. Germline assignment: CDR1 SEHNR and CDR2 FQNEAQ (reference sequence). This CDR3 comprises 15 residues. CDR3 residues: CASSLSGMSSYGYTF. CDR3 sequence (DNA): TGTGCCAGCAGCTTAAGTGGTATGAGTAGCTATGGCTACACCTTC.

This chain links TRBV28 with TRBJ1-6; TRBD1 might be the D (5 bases). The germline V and J ends were trimmed by 6 bases and 5 bases, with 14 bases remaining between them. The CDR3 is made up of 15 amino acids. Germline CDR1 and CDR2: MDHEN and SYDVKM. CDR3 coding DNA: TGTGCCAGCAGAAGGGGTGGGGGGGATAATTCACCCCTCCACTTT. It translates to CASRRGGGDNSPLHF.

This clone was observed once. V gene TRBV2 combines with J gene TRBJ1-1, with D tentatively TRBD1 (5 bases). The V end lost 7 bases, the J end lost 3 bases, and 12 bases lay between the germline ends. CDR1 and CDR2 (germline): SNHLY, FYNNEI. The CDR3 consists of 13 residues. The CDR3 DNA reads TGTGCCAGCATAAGAGGGGAGGACACTGAAGCTTTCTTT. It encodes CASIRGEDTEAFF.

V and J are TRBV12-5 and TRBJ1-5; TRBD1 agrees at 8 bases. After removal of 2 bases from V and 5 bases from J, the junction contained 2 bases not matched to a gene. The germline V gene has CDR1 LGHNT and CDR2 FRNRAP. There are 14 residues in the CDR3. As DNA, the CDR3 is TGTGCTAGTGGTTTGTGGGACAGGCATCAGCCCCAGCATTTT. Translation gives CASGLWDRHQPQHF. Full variable domain (rest looked up from reference TRBV12-5 and TRBJ1-5): DARVTQTPRHKVTEMGQEVTMRCQPILGHNTVFWYRQTMMQGLELLAYFRNRAPLDDSGMPKDRFSAEMPDATLATLKIQPSEPRDSAVYFCASGLWDRHQPQHFGDGTRLSIL.

This clone was observed once. The chain couples TRBV27 to TRBJ2-7, with D hard to call. Germline V gene data show CDR1 as MNHEY and CDR2 as SMNVEV (reference sequence). V was clipped by 0 bases and J by 5 bases, with 23 bases between them. This CDR3 comprises 18 residues. The CDR3 bases are TGTGCCAGCAGTTTATCGGGGTTACTCAGATCCCTCCGGGACGAGCAGTACTTC. It yields the protein CASSLSGLLRSLRDEQYF.

The V gene is TRBV6-4, the J gene TRBJ2-1; 14 bases map to TRBD2. J was trimmed by 9 bases and V by 6 bases; bases with no gene match: 7. Germline-derived CDR1 and CDR2 are MRHNA and SNTAGT. The CDR3 has 15 residues. The CDR3 spells CASRGLAGDIGEQFF. In nucleotides, the CDR3 is TGTGCCAGCAGGGGACTAGCGGGAGATATAGGTGAGCAGTTCTTC.

The V gene is TRBV10-1, the J gene TRBJ1-1; 10 nucleotides match TRBD1. Germline V CDR1 and CDR2: WNHNN, SYGVQD (reference sequence). CDR3 length: 15 amino acids. Unmatched junction bases numbered 5, after V lost 2 bases and J lost 5 bases. The DNA of the CDR3 is TGCGCCAGCAGTGAGGACTTGGGACAGGGGACTGAAGCTTTCTTT. Amino acids: CASSEDLGQGTEAFF.

The chain employs TRBV30 and TRBJ2-5; D gene ambiguous. Trimming left V 3 bases short and J 3 bases short, with 8 bases between. Germline CDR1 reads GTSNPN; CDR2 reads SVGIG (reference sequence). CDR3 length equals 12 residues. The CDR3 here is CAWRANEETQYF. CDR3 in DNA: TGTGCCTGGAGAGCTAATGAAGAGACCCAGTACTTC.

This chain joins TRBV4-3 and TRBJ2-1; the match to TRBD2 covers 8 bases. The length of the CDR3 is 15 residues. The V and J ends lost 2 bases and 4 bases, in that order; junction bases with no gene match: 4. Germline CDR1 and CDR2: LGHNA and YSLEER. The CDR3 DNA is TGCGCCAGCAGCCAATTTGTAGCGGGGTACAATGAGCAGTTCTTC. Its protein is CASSQFVAGYNEQFF.

The chain links TRBV27 to TRBJ1-2; D not resolved. V lost 4 bases to trimming and J lost 2 bases, with 14 bases between them. The CDR3 is 15 residues long. Germline CDR1 reads MNHEY; CDR2 reads SMNVEV (reference sequence). The CDR3: CASSSKTLGNYGYTF. The DNA for the CDR3 is TGTGCCAGCAGTTCTAAGACTTTGGGAAACTATGGCTACACCTTC.

The CDR3, as DNA: TGTGCCACCCAGGATACAGGCCTTTCTGGGGCCAACGTCCTGACTTTC. This encodes CATQDTGLSGANVLTF. The chain employs TRBV24-1 and TRBJ2-6, with D tentatively TRBD1 (5 bases). The ends were cut back, 9 bases at V and 1 base at J, with 15 bases in the middle. CDR1 and CDR2 from the germline V gene are KGHDR and SFDVKD. The CDR3 has 16 residues.